One sample yielded the 3 T cell receptor beta chains listed below, sequenced in a study of shared clonotypes between healthy human individuals. Assay: immunoSEQ multiplex PCR; the TCRdb copy retains only in-frame clones and omits some. The sample holds 1.5 million to 2.5 million clones; around 96% are singletons and the top ten take less than 1.5%. The naive CD8 population came from CD45RO-negative cells selected for CCR7, without terminally differentiated effector memory CD45RA+ cells. Sequencing used naive CD8+ T cells sorted from blood. Receptors were obtained from a man in his late teens or twenties in good health.

This rearrangement joins TRBV6-1 to TRBJ2-7, with no clear D. V was pared by 4 bases and J by 2 bases, with 9 bases between. The germline gives CDR1 MNHNS, CDR2 SASEGT. The CDR3 is made up of 13 amino acids. CDR3 in amino acids: CASSVADTYEQYF. The CDR3 DNA sequence: TGTGCCAGCAGTGTCGCGGATACCTACGAGCAGTACTTC.

For the CDR3, the DNA is TGTGCCAGCAGTGATGACGTAGGGTGGACTGAAGCTTTCTTT. As protein: CASSDDVGWTEAFF. The chain is built from TRBV2 and TRBJ1-1; D unresolved. In germline, CDR1 is SNHLY, CDR2 FYNNEI. V was pared by 3 bases and J by 5 bases, with 13 bases between. The CDR3 extends over 14 amino acids.

This clone has just one count. V gene TRBV27 combines with J gene TRBJ1-2, with 7 bases that match TRBD1. Germline CDR1 MNHEY, CDR2 SMNVEV (reference sequence). The V and J ends lost 0 bases and 4 bases, in that order; junction bases with no gene match: 5. The CDR3 has 15 amino acids. CDR3 residues: CASSLSAGGGYGYTF. CDR3 nucleotide sequence: TGTGCCAGCAGTTTATCCGCAGGGGGTGGCTATGGCTACACCTTC.